This entry concerns a single T cell receptor beta chain. The CDR3 spans 15 residues. V was clipped by 5 bases and J by 2 bases, with 14 bases between them. The germline CDR1 and CDR2 sequences are SEHNR and FQNEAQ (reference sequence). This sample was included in a study of blood T cell repertoires in COVID-19. This table comes from immunoSEQ multiplex PCR, and its TCRdb copy is limited to in-frame clones, with some not included. The profile covers tens of thousands of clones, with roughly 82% appearing a single time and roughly 13% taken by the ten largest. This receptor was taken from a woman aged 80 or over with acute or convalescent COVID-19. V is TRBV7-9 and J is TRBJ2-3; maybe TRBD2 (5 bases). The sample comprised peripheral blood. CDR3 residues: CASSPRTEDTDTQYF. The CDR3 DNA sequence: TGTGCCAGCAGCCCCAGGACGGAGGACACAGATACGCAGTATTTT.